Below are 15 T cell receptor beta chains sequenced from a single sample in a study of OX40 agonist ivuxolimab in advanced cancers. The protocol was immunoSEQ multiplex PCR, while the TCRdb copy is restricted to in-frame clones and leaves out a portion. The repertoire consists of some 78,000 clones, with approximately 90% occurring once and the leading ten covering 0.45% to 0.55%. The sequencing here drew on CD4+ or CD8+ T cells sorted from blood, taken in a trial of the OX40 agonist ivuxolimab. All receptors derive from an adult with an advanced solid tumor such as melanoma, head and neck, liver or kidney cancer.

The CDR3 DNA is TGTTCTATTCAGAGGTCCCAAGAGACCCAGTACTTC. Residues: CSIQRSQETQYF. This chain uses TRBV6-1 with TRBJ2-5, with D uncertain. Germline V gene data show CDR1 as MNHNS and CDR2 as SASEGT. This CDR3 contains 12 residues.

The rearrangement links TRBV7-2 to TRBJ2-3; the D gene is possibly TRBD1 (6 bases). V was cut by 5 bases and J by 6 bases, with 21 bases left in between. Germline V gives CDR1 SGHTA, CDR2 FQGNSA. The CDR3 runs 16 residues. The CDR3 reads CASSPLRQDLSDTQYF. The CDR3 DNA reads TGTGCCAGCAGCCCTCTTAGACAGGACTTATCGGATACGCAGTATTTT.

This clone was recorded a few times. This chain uses TRBV27 with TRBJ1-1, with D perhaps matching TRBD1 (5 bases). Germline V CDR1 and CDR2: MNHEY, SMNVEV (reference sequence). The CDR3 runs to 11 residues. Trimming removed 6 bases at V and 3 bases at J, with 5 bases between. This chain's CDR3 is CASRGHTEAFF. The CDR3 DNA follows: TGTGCCAGCAGGGGGCACACTGAAGCTTTCTTT.

The CDR3 sequence: CASSLDRGREQYF. CDR3 nucleotides: TGTGCCAGCAGCTTGGACAGGGGGCGAGAGCAGTACTTC. This chain links TRBV7-2 with TRBJ2-7; 11 bases align to TRBD1. Germline V gene sequence: CDR1 SGHTA, CDR2 FQGNSA. The CDR3 is 13 residues long. Losses at the gene ends were 3 bases for V and 7 bases for J; bases not matched to a gene: 2.

A word on this clone: No conserved phenylalanine or tryptophan ends this CDR3, so it is likely a read error. The DNA of the CDR3 is TGTGCCAGCGCTCTGGACACCCCCATTGGATCACCCCTCCACCTT. Translating gives CASALDTPIGSPLHL. The chain recombines TRBV6-1 with TRBJ1-6, with a possible D match to TRBD1 (5 bases). CDR3 size: 15 residues. Trimming cost V 8 bases and J 10 bases, with 21 bases left between them. Germline V gene data show CDR1 as MNHNS and CDR2 as SASEGT.

Many counts were recorded for this clone. The chain links TRBV2 to TRBJ2-7; D uncertain. CDR3 length: 13 residues. Trimming stripped 0 bases from V and 9 bases from J, with 12 bases between. In germline, CDR1 is SNHLY, CDR2 FYNNEI. CDR3 DNA sequence: TGTGCCAGCAGTGAAGCGCTGGCTACCGGGCAGTACTTC. It specifies CASSEALATGQYF. Using reference TRBV2 and TRBJ2-7 for the parts outside the CDR3, the full variable domain is EPEVTQTPSHQVTQMGQEVILRCVPISNHLYFYWYRQILGQKVEFLVSFYNNEISEKSEIFDDQFSVERPDGSNFTLKIRSTKLEDSAMYFCASSEALATGQYFGPGTRLTVT.

CDR3 in DNA: TGTGCCAGCAGCTTACCCCCCCCGGGCGGAGGGGAGACCCAGTACTTC. It specifies CASSLPPPGGGETQYF. The chain links TRBV7-9 to TRBJ2-5; tentatively, D is TRBD2 (6 bases). Germline V gives CDR1 SEHNR, CDR2 FQNEAQ (reference sequence). V was pared by 2 bases and J by 5 bases, with 18 bases between. This CDR3 has 16 residues. The whole variable domain, filled in from reference TRBV7-9 and TRBJ2-5, reads DTGVSQNPRHKITKRGQNVTFRCDPISEHNRLYWYRQTLGQGPEFLTYFQNEAQLEKSRLLSDRFSAERPKGSFSTLEIQRTEQGDSAMYLCASSLPPPGGGETQYFGPGTRLLVL.

This chain joins TRBV7-9 and TRBJ2-7, with D unclear. In germline, CDR1 is SEHNR, CDR2 FQNEAQ (reference sequence). V lost 1 base and J lost 1, with 11 bases in between. The CDR3 is 15 residues long. DNA for the CDR3: TGTGCCAGCAGCTTAGGTGGGGTCAGGTCCTACGAGCAGTACTTC. Translated: CASSLGGVRSYEQYF.

This clone is a singleton in its sample. The rearrangement links TRBV19 to TRBJ1-3; D gene uncertain. Germline V gene sequence: CDR1 LNHDA, CDR2 SQIVND (reference sequence). V shed 7 bases and J shed 0 bases, with 19 bases lying between them. CDR3 size: 17 residues. The CDR3 DNA follows: TGTGCCAGTACCTCATTATGGACGGGCTTCTCTGGAAACACCATATATTTT. Translating gives CASTSLWTGFSGNTIYF.

In its sample, this clone was seen once. This chain links TRBV5-1 with TRBJ1-2; possibly TRBD1 for D (6 bases). Germline CDR1 is SGHRS and CDR2 is YFSETQ. The CDR3 contains 14 residues. Deletions cut 6 bases from V and 0 bases from J, with 12 bases between. DNA for the CDR3: TGCGCCAGCACGGACAGACGATCTAACTATGGCTACACCTTC. This encodes CASTDRRSNYGYTF.

This sequence joins TRBV19 and TRBJ1-1, with no clear D. From germline, CDR1 is LNHDA and CDR2 SQIVND (reference sequence). V was clipped by 8 bases and J by 1 base, with 20 bases between them. CDR3 length: 16 residues. CDR3 sequence reads: CASGLIAGEGNTEAFF. CDR3 in DNA: TGTGCCAGTGGACTCATAGCGGGCGAGGGGAACACTGAAGCTTTCTTT. Combining the CDR3 with reference TRBV19 and TRBJ1-1 gives the whole variable domain DGGITQSPKYLFRKEGQNVTLSCEQNLNHDAMYWYRQDPGQGLRLIYYSQIVNDFQKGDIAEGYSVSREKKESFPLTVTSAQKNPTAFYLCASGLIAGEGNTEAFFGQGTRLTVV.

This chain connects TRBV7-8 to TRBJ2-1; a possible D gene is TRBD1 (6 bases). The V and J ends lost 2 bases and 2 bases respectively, with 13 bases between them. The CDR3 loop spans 16 amino acids. The germline gives CDR1 SGHVS, CDR2 FQNEAQ. The CDR3 reads CASSLFTGQPYNEQFF. The CDR3 DNA sequence: TGTGCCAGCAGCTTATTTACGGGACAACCCTACAATGAGCAGTTCTTC.

J is TRBJ1-2 and V is TRBV7-6; D may be TRBD1 (6 bases). Trimming left V 1 base short and J 6 bases short, with 15 bases between. CDR3 length: 15 residues. Looked up from germline, CDR1 is SGHVS and CDR2 is FNYEAQ. The CDR3 spells CASSLETGRSNGYTF. CDR3 DNA: TGTGCCAGCAGCTTAGAAACAGGGCGATCGAATGGCTACACCTTC.

This clone appeared once. V usage is TRBV29-1 and J usage is TRBJ1-4; D call uncertain. V lost 4 bases and J 8 bases, leaving 8 bases between the germline ends. The CDR3 sequence is 11 residues long. Per the germline V gene, CDR1 is SQVTM and CDR2 is ANQGSEA. The CDR3 spells CSVVLNEKLFF. CDR3 DNA: TGCAGCGTTGTCTTAAACGAAAAACTGTTTTTT.

The chain has TRBV9 and TRBJ2-3; possibly TRBD1 or TRBD2 for D (6 bases each). CDR1 SGDLS and CDR2 YYNGEE come from the germline V gene. Trimming pared 4 bases from V and 0 bases from J, leaving 12 bases between. This CDR3 has 15 residues. CDR3 in amino acids: CASSYGGTSTDTQYF. For the CDR3, the DNA is TGTGCCAGCAGCTACGGGGGCACTAGCACAGATACGCAGTATTTT.